This TCR beta chain was obtained from a study of radiation and T cells in renal cell carcinoma. The time point is: blood 2 weeks post-SBRT. Described treatment: 15 Gy SBRT to primary tumor, nephrectomy 4 weeks later. Serial blood draws occurred at baseline and 2 and 4 weeks post-SBRT. The tumor was a clear cell renal cell carcinoma. Germline trimming cut 5 bases from V and 3 bases from J; bases unmatched to any gene: 10. Germline CDR1 reads MDHEN; CDR2 reads SYDVKM. CDR3 length: 16 residues. Assay used: immunoSEQ multiplex PCR; TCRdb lists only in-frame clones, some missing. The table has more than 95,000 clones, 81% seen once; the top ten hold 5.8%.

This receptor was taken from a man aged 50 to 60 with renal cell carcinoma. This chain connects TRBV28 to TRBJ2-1, with TRBD1 matching over 7 bases. The sample here was blood, taken from a patient whose treatment included radiotherapy and nephrectomy. CDR3 coding DNA: TGTGCCAGCAGTACACTACAGGGGATTATCTACAATGAGCAGTTCTTC. Encoded protein: CASSTLQGIIYNEQFF.